This T cell receptor beta chain was captured in a study of blood T cell repertoires in COVID-19. Cohorts were assigned according to the clinical history that participants reported. CDR1 SGHRS and CDR2 YFSETQ come from the germline V gene. This CDR3 region has 13 residues. Trimming shortened V by 4 bases and J by 8 bases, and 15 bases separated the two germline ends. Original data processing: Estimated nucleated cell counts came from reference gene primer amplification. TCRdb's copy holds only in-frame clones and misses some; the assay was immunoSEQ multiplex PCR. V, J and clone size are those of that table, while D and trimming were read from the DNA. The repertoire holds about 300,000 clones, less than 85% seen once, with about 1.9% in the top ten.

The sequencing input was PBMCs or T cells enriched from blood (not recorded which). The chain combines TRBV5-1 with TRBJ1-2; no clear D gene. The sequence was obtained from a woman younger than 45 who had been exposed to COVID-19. CDR3: CASSAGSVRGYTF. The CDR3 nucleotides read TGCGCCAGCAGCGCCGGGAGCGTAAGAGGCTACACCTTC. Full variable domain (rest looked up from reference TRBV5-1 and TRBJ1-2): KAGVTQTPRYLIKTRGQQVTLSCSPISGHRSVSWYQQTPGQGLQFLFEYFSETQRNKGNFPGRFSGRQFSNSRSEMNVSTLELGDSALYLCASSAGSVRGYTFGSGTRLTVV.